One sample yielded the 27 T cell receptor beta chains listed below, sequenced in a study of blood T cell repertoires in COVID-19. Profiling relied on immunoSEQ multiplex PCR, and the TCRdb table lists in-frame clones only, not all of them. The top ten hold over 1.1% of the sample, which has 400,000 to 500,000 clones, 86% seen once. What was sequenced was peripheral blood. The source of these receptors is a woman under 40 with active or convalescent COVID-19.

The rearrangement uses TRBV15 and TRBJ2-1, with 8 bases matching TRBD2. The V segment lost 3 bases and the J segment 4 bases; nucleotides outside the gene matches: 5. The CDR3 runs to 15 residues. Germline V CDR1 and CDR2: LNHNV, YYDKDF (reference sequence). CDR3 bases: TGTGCCACCAGCAGGGACGCGGGGGGATACAATGAGCAGTTCTTC. Amino acid sequence: CATSRDAGGYNEQFF. The full variable domain, its missing parts supplied by reference TRBV15 and TRBJ2-1, is DAMVIQNPRYQVTQFGKPVTLSCSQTLNHNVMYWYQQKSSQAPKLLFHYYDKDFNNEADTPDNFQSRRPNTSFCFLDIRSPGLGDTAMYLCATSRDAGGYNEQFFGPGTRLTVL.

The chain joins TRBV5-6 to TRBJ2-7; tentatively, D is TRBD2 (6 bases). This CDR3 region has 13 residues. CDR1 is SGHDT and CDR2 is YYEEEE in the germline V gene. Trimming stripped 2 bases from V and 4 bases from J, with 10 bases between. This CDR3 reads CASSFSAGYEQYF. CDR3 coding DNA: TGTGCCAGCAGCTTCTCAGCGGGTTACGAGCAGTACTTC.

This clone was counted a single time. The V gene is TRBV27, the J gene TRBJ1-2; 7 nucleotides align to TRBD1. The CDR3 loop spans 15 amino acids. With 1 base clipped from V and 5 bases from J, the junction kept 7 bases outside the gene matches. Germline V gene data show CDR1 as MNHEY and CDR2 as SMNVEV (reference sequence). The CDR3: CASSLLVGGVYGYTF. The CDR3 coding sequence is TGTGCCAGCAGTTTATTGGTAGGGGGCGTGTATGGCTACACCTTC.

The V and J genes are TRBV2 and TRBJ1-1; TRBD1 aligns across 7 bases. With 5 bases clipped from V and 4 bases from J, the junction kept 7 bases outside the gene matches. The CDR3 has 14 amino acids. Germline V gene data show CDR1 as SNHLY and CDR2 as FYNNEI. The CDR3 nucleotides are TGTGCCAGCAGTCCGACAGGGATTGGCACTGAAGCTTTCTTT. Protein: CASSPTGIGTEAFF.

The chain has TRBV12-3 or TRBV12-4 and TRBJ2-2; no reliable D call. The CDR3 length is 13 residues. The ends were cut back, 5 bases at V and 7 bases at J, with 11 bases in the middle. The DNA for the CDR3 is TGTGCCAGCAGTCCCGGTCCGGGCGGGGAGCTGTTTTTT. Translated, it gives CASSPGPGGELFF.

Comments on this clone: Other DNA sequences of this sample code for an identical CDR3. The chain is built from TRBV7-2 and TRBJ1-4, with 9 bases that match TRBD1. Germline V lookup: CDR1 SGHTA, CDR2 FQGNSA. The CDR3 has 14 residues. Trimming took 5 bases from V and 7 from J; bases not matched to a gene: 5. In DNA, the CDR3 is TGTGCCAGCAGCCCAACAGGGGGCGGTGAAAAACTGTTTTTT. This sequence encodes CASSPTGGGEKLFF.

The rearrangement links TRBV28 to TRBJ1-1; TRBD1 matches 8 bases. From germline, CDR1 is MDHEN and CDR2 SYDVKM. The CDR3 runs to 14 residues. The junction had 2 bases not matched to a gene; V was cut back by 3 bases and J by 2 bases. DNA of the CDR3: TGTGCCAGCAGTTTCACAGGGGGAAACACTGAAGCTTTCTTT. Amino acids: CASSFTGGNTEAFF.

The DNA for the CDR3 is TGTGCCAGCAGCTCGGGACAGGGGATGGGAGGCTACACCTTC. It encodes CASSSGQGMGGYTF. The chain employs TRBV5-6 and TRBJ1-2, with TRBD1 identical over 10 bases. The CDR3 sequence is 14 residues long. Trimming took 3 bases from V and 8 from J; bases not matched to a gene: 7. Germline assignment: CDR1 SGHDT and CDR2 YYEEEE. Complete variable domain (other parts from reference TRBV5-6 and TRBJ1-2): DAGVTQSPTHLIKTRGQQVTLRCSPKSGHDTVSWYQQALGQGPQFIFQYYEEEERQRGNFPDRFSGHQFPNYSSELNVNALLLGDSALYLCASSSGQGMGGYTFGSGTRLTVV.

This clone appeared a few times. The rearrangement uses TRBV28 and TRBJ1-1; tentative D call: TRBD1 (5 bases). Trimming shortened V by 3 bases and J by 11 bases, and 10 bases separated the two germline ends. The CDR3 loop spans 11 amino acids. Germline CDR1 and CDR2: MDHEN and SYDVKM. The CDR3 region has the DNA TGTGCCAGCAGTTTCAGGGTAAAGGCTTTCTTT. The encoded protein is CASSFRVKAFF.

This chain connects TRBV27 to TRBJ1-2; 7 positions match TRBD1. This CDR3 is built from 15 residues. V was clipped by 4 bases and J by 0 bases; unmatched bases: 5. Germline CDR1 is MNHEY and CDR2 is SMNVEV (reference sequence). The CDR3 DNA is TGTGCCAGCAGTTCGTGGACAGGAACTAACTATGGCTACACCTTC. Translated, it gives CASSSWTGTNYGYTF.

The chain carries TRBV14 and TRBJ1-6, with a possible D match to TRBD1 (6 bases). The CDR3 extends over 16 amino acids. Germline-derived CDR1 and CDR2 are SGHDN and FVKESK. Trimming took off 6 bases at V and 0 bases at J, with 12 bases between the two ends. Here the CDR3 DNA reads TGTGCCAGCAGTCCCAGGGGAAGCTCCTATAATTCACCCCTCCACTTT. This encodes CASSPRGSSYNSPLHF.

The rearrangement uses TRBV12-5 and TRBJ1-3, with a weak D call TRBD1 (6 bases). Trimming took 8 bases from V and 3 from J, leaving 11 bases between them. This CDR3 comprises 13 residues. Germline V gene lookup returns CDR1 LGHNT and CDR2 FRNRAP. The CDR3 protein is CASRDIFGNTIYF. CDR3 sequence (DNA): TGTGCTAGTCGGGACATCTTTGGAAACACCATATATTTT.

This chain joins TRBV4-1 and TRBJ2-2; a possible D gene is TRBD1 (6 bases). The CDR3 is 14 amino acids. Trimming took 1 base from V and 6 from J, leaving 9 bases between them. Germline assignment: CDR1 MGHRA and CDR2 YSYEKL. The CDR3 protein is CASSQGPGAGELFF. The CDR3 DNA is TGCGCCAGCAGCCAAGGGCCAGGGGCCGGGGAGCTGTTTTTT.

The chain couples TRBV16 to TRBJ1-2; no clear D gene. V was pared by 2 bases and J by 1 base, with 5 bases between. From germline, CDR1 is KGHSY and CDR2 FQNENV. This CDR3 has 13 residues. CDR3 DNA sequence: TGTGCCAGCAGCCAAACAAGTAACTATGGCTACACCTTC. It codes for CASSQTSNYGYTF.

This rearrangement joins TRBV15 to TRBJ2-5; TRBD2 agrees at 9 bases. This CDR3 has 15 residues. In germline, CDR1 is LNHNV, CDR2 YYDKDF (reference sequence). V trimming: 5 bases; J trimming: 5 bases; junction bases outside the gene matches: 9. The CDR3 region is CATSGARGGRETQYF. The DNA for the CDR3 is TGTGCCACCAGCGGCGCGCGGGGGGGCCGTGAGACCCAGTACTTC.

The genes are TRBV5-1 and TRBJ1-1, with TRBD1 matching 7 bases. After removal of 0 bases from V and 11 bases from J, the junction contained 1 base not matched to a gene. CDR1 is SGHRS, CDR2 YFSETQ, per germline. This CDR3 has 11 residues. DNA of the CDR3: TGCGCCAGCAGCTTGGAGGGGGCGGCTTTCTTT. This codes for CASSLEGAAFF.

The V gene is TRBV10-1, the J gene TRBJ2-1; 10 bases map to TRBD2. Germline trimming cut 5 bases from V and 2 bases from J; bases unmatched to any gene: 3. The CDR3 sequence is 15 residues long. Germline CDR1 WNHNN, CDR2 SYGVQD (reference sequence). The CDR3 region has the DNA TGCGCCAGCAGTAAAAGCGGGGGGGCCTACAATGAGCAGTTCTTC. The encoded protein is CASSKSGGAYNEQFF.

V gene TRBV11-2 combines with J gene TRBJ1-5, with TRBD1 as a possible D gene (6 bases). The V end was cut by 1 base, the J end by 5 bases, with 15 bases between. Per the germline V gene, CDR1 is SGHAT and CDR2 is FQNNGV. The CDR3 consists of 16 residues. CDR3 sequence reads: CASSLGTVSTDQPQHF. Written as DNA, the CDR3 is TGTGCCAGCAGCTTAGGGACAGTCTCGACGGATCAGCCCCAGCATTTT.

The rearrangement links TRBV2 to TRBJ1-2; 7 bases are shared with TRBD1. After removal of 4 bases from V and 2 bases from J, the junction contained 7 bases not matched to a gene. Looked up from germline, CDR1 is SNHLY and CDR2 is FYNNEI. This CDR3 comprises 15 residues. This CDR3 is CASSVIGQANYGYTF. In DNA form, the CDR3 reads TGTGCCAGCAGTGTTATAGGACAGGCCAACTATGGCTACACCTTC.

The CDR3 region has the DNA TGTGCCAGCAGCTTGGCTAGCGGGGGCTACAATGAGCAGTTCTTC. This codes for CASSLASGGYNEQFF. The V and J genes are TRBV5-5 and TRBJ2-1, with 10 bases matching TRBD2. CDR3 length equals 15 residues. Germline loops: CDR1 SGHKS, CDR2 YYEKEE (reference sequence). The V gene end was trimmed by 0 bases and the J gene end by 3 bases; junction bases not matched to a gene: 0.

V usage is TRBV5-4 and J usage is TRBJ2-2; 7 bases are shared with TRBD1. The germline CDR1 and CDR2 sequences are SGHNT and YYREEE (reference sequence). This CDR3 has 15 amino acids. After removal of 7 bases from V and 4 bases from J, the junction contained 10 bases not matched to a gene. This CDR3 is CASELRGLGTGELFF. The CDR3 DNA follows: TGTGCCAGCGAGCTGAGGGGGCTCGGCACCGGGGAGCTGTTTTTT.

Notes on this clone: Distinct nucleotide sequences in the sample also encode this CDR3. The chain recombines TRBV6-5 with TRBJ1-2; TRBD1 might be the D (6 bases). CDR3 size: 13 residues. Germline CDR1 and CDR2: MNHEY and SVGAGI. V gave up 4 bases and J gave up 4 bases, with 10 bases separating them. CDR3 nucleotide sequence: TGTGCCAGCAGTTCCGGACAGATCTATGGCTACACCTTC. Translating it yields CASSSGQIYGYTF.

The chain couples TRBV27 to TRBJ2-1, with TRBD2 identical over 7 bases. The ends lost 5 bases at V and 5 bases at J; junction bases unmatched: 9. CDR3 size: 15 residues. The V gene's germline CDR1 is MNHEY and CDR2 SMNVEV (reference sequence). The CDR3 here is CASSPLWGGNNEQFF. The CDR3 region has the DNA TGTGCCAGCAGTCCCCTATGGGGGGGGAACAATGAGCAGTTCTTC.

The V call is TRBV7-8, the J call TRBJ1-1; D is unclear. The CDR3 runs 15 residues. V dropped 6 bases and J dropped 1 base, with 15 bases sitting between them. Per the germline V gene, CDR1 is SGHVS and CDR2 is FQNEAQ. CDR3: CASSIPEPGNTEAFF. CDR3 bases: TGTGCCAGCAGTATCCCGGAGCCGGGGAACACTGAAGCTTTCTTT. Full variable domain (rest looked up from reference TRBV7-8 and TRBJ1-1): GAGVSQSPRYKVAKRGQDVALRCDPISGHVSLFWYQQALGQGPEFLTYFQNEAQLDKSGLPSDRFFAERPEGSVSTLKIQRTQQEDSAVYLCASSIPEPGNTEAFFGQGTRLTVV.

The chain recombines TRBV25-1 with TRBJ2-1, with 7 bases fitting TRBD2. Germline V gene sequence: CDR1 MGHDK, CDR2 SYGVNS. V gave up 4 bases and J gave up 2 bases; unmatched junction bases: 14. The CDR3 covers 18 residues. CDR3 bases: TGTGCCAGCAGTGGTCGCAGTGGCGGGGGTCGGCCCTACAATGAGCAGTTCTTC. Its protein product is CASSGRSGGGRPYNEQFF.

The J gene is TRBJ1-4, the V gene TRBV7-9; 7 nucleotides align to TRBD1. The CDR3 length is 16 residues. Germline loops: CDR1 SEHNR, CDR2 FQNEAQ (reference sequence). The V gene end was trimmed by 5 bases and the J gene end by 6 bases; junction bases not matched to a gene: 12. The CDR3 DNA sequence: TGTGCCAGCAGCATCAGACAGGGTTGGGTTGATGAAAAACTGTTTTTT. As protein: CASSIRQGWVDEKLFF. Using reference TRBV7-9 and TRBJ1-4 for the parts outside the CDR3, the full variable domain is DTGVSQNPRHKITKRGQNVTFRCDPISEHNRLYWYRQTLGQGPEFLTYFQNEAQLEKSRLLSDRFSAERPKGSFSTLEIQRTEQGDSAMYLCASSIRQGWVDEKLFFGSGTQLSVL.

The chain combines TRBV9 with TRBJ2-6; D may be TRBD1 (5 bases). Trimming took off 5 bases at V and 1 base at J, with 13 bases between the two ends. The CDR3 contains 16 residues. Germline V lookup: CDR1 SGDLS, CDR2 YYNGEE. CDR3 DNA sequence: TGTGCCAGCAGGAACCCGCAGGGATCTGGGGCCAACGTCCTGACTTTC. It encodes CASRNPQGSGANVLTF.